This paragraph reports one T cell receptor (beta chain). This entry is derived from a study of control samples from healthy donors and cancer patients. V lost 3 bases, J lost 1 base, and 10 bases lay in between. CDR1 is SGDLS and CDR2 is YYNGEE in the germline V gene. The CDR3 spans 14 residues. Libraries were prepared by immunoSEQ multiplex PCR; TCRdb keeps only in-frame clonotypes and omits some of them. This table has approximately 90,000 clones, 88% appearing once. The clonotype was recovered from a woman between 65 and 79 years old in good health. This chain uses TRBV9 with TRBJ1-1, with a possible D match to TRBD1 (6 bases). Sample: blood. The CDR3 here is CASSALQGNTEAFF. Written as DNA, the CDR3 is TGTGCCAGCAGCGCGTTACAGGGGAACACTGAAGCTTTCTTT.